A selection of T cell receptor beta chains follows, all from one sample in a study of cytomegalovirus exposure and HLA in healthy donors. Libraries were prepared by immunoSEQ multiplex PCR; TCRdb keeps only in-frame clonotypes and omits some of them. The data show some 180,000 clones, around 84% seen once. The sample was PBMCs. The receptors here all came from a woman between 18 and 29 years old in good health and CMV-seronegative. CDR3s include the opening cysteine and the closing phenylalanine or tryptophan. Each record gives: V gene, clone size, J gene, CDR3 protein. The size entry is marked missing in some rows and otherwise reads once, few, many or a size class.

TRBV19,NA,TRBJ1-1,CASKLGGDTEAFF
TRBV7-6,NA,TRBJ1-1,CASSSNRGYTEAFF
TRBV6-6,NA,TRBJ1-2,CASSYTGVDGYTF
TRBV27,NA,TRBJ2-2,CASSHLGPDRTGELFF
TRBV5-1,NA,TRBJ2-7,CASSYTGGYYEQYF
TRBV28,NA,TRBJ1-4,CAAEGAGEKLFF
TRBV30,NA,TRBJ1-2,CAHAGNYGYTF
TRBV25-1,NA,TRBJ2-3,CASSEFYAATDTQYF
TRBV15,NA,TRBJ2-1,CATSSPGPSYNEQFF
TRBV11-2,once,TRBJ1-4,CASSHTGGDEKLFF
TRBV5-1,NA,TRBJ2-1,CASSDASLATGNEQFF
TRBV9,NA,TRBJ2-7,CASSSRGTGGLAGASEQYF
TRBV7-8,NA,TRBJ2-3,CASSSLGTSGGGWGQYF
TRBV2,NA,TRBJ1-1,CASSVVGQGGAEAFF
TRBV7-9,NA,TRBJ2-3,CASSLGRTTSTDTQYF
TRBV29-1,NA,TRBJ1-1,CSVPSQGGTEAFF
TRBV27,NA,TRBJ2-5,CASSLLQGMETQYF
TRBV6-5,NA,TRBJ2-1,CASSRLAGGYNEQFF
TRBV2,NA,TRBJ1-1,CASSEAPGEGVEAFF
TRBV6-6,NA,TRBJ2-2,CASSSSGELFF